This TCR beta chain came from a study of identical twins. This CDR3 comprises 16 residues. CDR1 and CDR2 from the germline V gene are MNHNS and SASEGT. V lost 5 bases, J lost 5 bases, and 6 bases stayed unmatched. With template switching, a universal primer site was added, and the cDNA carried unique molecular identifiers. TCRdb redid the calling of the 5' RACE reads with MiXCR, one entry per CDR3 protein. The sample contains 350,000 to 500,000 distinct CDR3 sequences, roughly 20% of which appear only once. Comment on this clonotype: The antigen is not known.

Study-wide points: Reduced insertions were recorded for abundant cord blood beta clonotypes, with no such pattern in memory repertoires. Rather than following the same donors, the conclusions depended on cross-sectional statistical analysis. Where beta out-of-frame sequences were concerned, excess twin sharing was weaker.

The sequenced sample consisted of naive T cells sorted from blood. The receptor was derived from a man aged 50-60 years in good health. The chain couples TRBV6-1 to TRBJ2-5; 15 bases fit TRBD2. CDR3 in amino acids: CASSPRTSGRVETQYF. The CDR3 nucleotides are TGTGCCAGCAGTCCGCGGACTAGCGGGAGGGTTGAGACCCAGTACTTC.